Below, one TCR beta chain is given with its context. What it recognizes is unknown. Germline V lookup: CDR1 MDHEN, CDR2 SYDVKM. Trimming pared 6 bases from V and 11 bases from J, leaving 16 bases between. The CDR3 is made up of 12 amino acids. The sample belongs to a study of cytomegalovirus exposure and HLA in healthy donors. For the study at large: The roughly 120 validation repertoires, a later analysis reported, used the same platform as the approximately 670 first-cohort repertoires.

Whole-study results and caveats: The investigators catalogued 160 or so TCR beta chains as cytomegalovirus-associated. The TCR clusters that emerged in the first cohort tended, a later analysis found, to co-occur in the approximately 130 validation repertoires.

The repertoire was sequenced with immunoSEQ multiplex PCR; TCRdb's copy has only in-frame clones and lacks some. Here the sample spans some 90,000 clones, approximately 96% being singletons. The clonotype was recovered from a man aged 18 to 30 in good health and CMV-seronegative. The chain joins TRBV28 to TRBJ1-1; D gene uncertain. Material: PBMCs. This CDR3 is CASRPDNNEAFF. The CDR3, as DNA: TGTGCCAGCAGGCCCGACAATAACGAGGCTTTCTTT.